A selection of T cell receptor beta chains follows, all from one sample in a study of T cells expressing NK-cell markers. TCRdb reanalyzed the 5' RACE reads and collapses them to one entry per CDR3 protein, without DNA. This table lists approximately 440,000 distinct CDR3 sequences. What was sequenced was blood T cells: a sorted CD56 or NKG2C T cell subset, CD4+ or CD8+ T cells, or bulk PBMC T cells (not recorded which). These receptors all stem from a woman between 50 and 59 years old in good health. Each CDR3 is given with its conserved first and last residue. Fields, in order: CDR3 length, J gene, V gene, CDR3 protein.

cdr3_length: 11
j_call: TRBJ2-7
v_call: TRBV30
cdr3_aa: CAWSHSYEQYF

cdr3_length: 18
j_call: TRBJ2-1
v_call: TRBV12-3/TRBV12-4
cdr3_aa: CASIAASRVAASYNEQFF

cdr3_length: 15
j_call: TRBJ2-2
v_call: TRBV12-3/TRBV12-4
cdr3_aa: CASRTSRQGPGELFF

cdr3_length: 16
j_call: TRBJ2-1
v_call: TRBV20-1
cdr3_aa: CSAHNLAALVENEQFF

cdr3_length: 15
j_call: TRBJ2-1
v_call: TRBV7-8
cdr3_aa: CASSSNLLGGNEQFF

cdr3_length: 11
j_call: TRBJ2-2
v_call: TRBV5-6
cdr3_aa: CASSERGQLFF

cdr3_length: 14
j_call: TRBJ2-2
v_call: TRBV12-3/TRBV12-4
cdr3_aa: CASSQLVITGELFF

cdr3_length: 14
j_call: TRBJ2-7
v_call: TRBV5-1
cdr3_aa: CASSLAGTVLEQYF

cdr3_length: 17
j_call: TRBJ2-7
v_call: TRBV9
cdr3_aa: CASSAGLAGVDYYEQYF

cdr3_length: 18
j_call: TRBJ1-5
v_call: TRBV6-5
cdr3_aa: CASRRVSGTGSHNQPQHF

cdr3_length: 15
j_call: TRBJ2-1
v_call: TRBV12-3/TRBV12-4
cdr3_aa: CASRVRSSSYNEQFF

cdr3_length: 14
j_call: TRBJ2-1
v_call: TRBV6-1
cdr3_aa: CASRKGQLINEQFF

cdr3_length: 14
j_call: TRBJ2-5
v_call: TRBV6-5
cdr3_aa: CASSSRQGRETQYF

cdr3_length: 12
j_call: TRBJ2-7
v_call: TRBV20-1
cdr3_aa: CSATPGNYEQYF

cdr3_length: 17
j_call: TRBJ1-5
v_call: TRBV12-3/TRBV12-4
cdr3_aa: CASSLAVSGQGDQPQHF

cdr3_length: 13
j_call: TRBJ1-1
v_call: TRBV7-8
cdr3_aa: CASSTRTSTEAFF

cdr3_length: 14
j_call: TRBJ2-3
v_call: TRBV20-1
cdr3_aa: CSALAGGTTDTQYF

cdr3_length: 14
j_call: TRBJ1-1
v_call: TRBV29-1
cdr3_aa: CSVEVGRGFTEAFF

cdr3_length: 14
j_call: TRBJ2-1
v_call: TRBV24-1
cdr3_aa: CATSSGRGYNEQFF

cdr3_length: 14
j_call: TRBJ2-3
v_call: TRBV18
cdr3_aa: CASSPSGLGDTQYF

cdr3_length: 16
j_call: TRBJ1-5
v_call: TRBV15
cdr3_aa: CATSRGSGASNQPQHF

cdr3_length: 16
j_call: TRBJ2-3
v_call: TRBV5-1
cdr3_aa: CASSLEGTGPHHGQYF

cdr3_length: 20
j_call: TRBJ2-2
v_call: TRBV3-1
cdr3_aa: CASSRNSNSGRASVTGELFF

cdr3_length: 14
j_call: TRBJ2-7
v_call: TRBV5-5
cdr3_aa: CASRPGQGNHEQYF